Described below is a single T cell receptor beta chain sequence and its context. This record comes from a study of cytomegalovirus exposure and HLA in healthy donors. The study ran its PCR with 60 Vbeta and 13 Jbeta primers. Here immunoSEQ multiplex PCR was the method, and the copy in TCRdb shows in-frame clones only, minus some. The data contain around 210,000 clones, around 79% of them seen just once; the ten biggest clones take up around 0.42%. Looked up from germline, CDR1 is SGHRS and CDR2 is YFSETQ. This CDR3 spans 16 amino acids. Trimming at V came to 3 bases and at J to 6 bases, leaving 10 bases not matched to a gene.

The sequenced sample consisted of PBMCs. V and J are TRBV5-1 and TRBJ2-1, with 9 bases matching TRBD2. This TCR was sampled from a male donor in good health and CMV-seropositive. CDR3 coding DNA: TGCGCCAGCAGCTACATTAGCGGGAGTCCGGTCAATGAGCAGTTCTTC. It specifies CASSYISGSPVNEQFF. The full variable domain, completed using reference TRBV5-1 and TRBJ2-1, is KAGVTQTPRYLIKTRGQQVTLSCSPISGHRSVSWYQQTPGQGLQFLFEYFSETQRNKGNFPGRFSGRQFSNSRSEMNVSTLELGDSALYLCASSYISGSPVNEQFFGPGTRLTVL.